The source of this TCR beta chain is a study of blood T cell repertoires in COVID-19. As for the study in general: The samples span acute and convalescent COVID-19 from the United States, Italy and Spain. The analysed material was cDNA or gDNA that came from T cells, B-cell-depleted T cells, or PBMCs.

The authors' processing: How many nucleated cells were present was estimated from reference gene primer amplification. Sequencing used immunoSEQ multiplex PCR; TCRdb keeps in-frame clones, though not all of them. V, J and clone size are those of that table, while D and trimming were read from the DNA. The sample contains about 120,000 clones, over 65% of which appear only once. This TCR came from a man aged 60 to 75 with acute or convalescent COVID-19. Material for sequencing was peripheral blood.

CDR3 region: CASSYPGQGFTGELFF. CDR3 bases: TGTGCCAGCAGTTACCCGGGACAGGGGTTCACCGGGGAGCTGTTTTTT. The chain carries TRBV28 and TRBJ2-2; 10 bases fit TRBD1. The CDR3 runs to 16 residues. Trimming cost V 4 bases and J 4 bases; bases outside gene matches: 6. Germline assignment: CDR1 MDHEN and CDR2 SYDVKM.